The 13 T cell receptor beta chains below were found in one sample sequenced in a study of a mutant IDH1 vaccine in newly diagnosed glioma. Some clones are missing from TCRdb's copy, which holds only in-frame ones; the method was immunoSEQ multiplex PCR. In the table there are roughly 54,000 clones, around four fifths of which are singletons. No cognate antigen is known for these TCRs. Time point of the sample: week 35, safety follow-up. It was 300 ug of mutant IDH1 20-mer peptide that made up each vaccine dose, given with topical imiquimod. The material was PBMCs, obtained from a glioma patient whose treatment included an IDH1 peptide vaccine. These receptor sequences come from a woman aged 18-35 years with glioma.

The gene calls are TRBV4-3 and TRBJ2-2; D is perhaps TRBD1 (6 bases). The CDR3 sequence is 15 residues long. The V gene lost 4 bases and the J gene lost 0 bases, with 9 bases spanning the gap. Germline V gene sequence: CDR1 LGHNA, CDR2 YSLEER. CDR3 residues: CASSLRTANTGELFF. For the CDR3, the DNA is TGCGCCAGCAGCCTGCGGACAGCGAACACCGGGGAGCTGTTTTTT.

The chain links TRBV5-1 to TRBJ1-1; D gene uncertain. The germline CDR1 and CDR2 sequences are SGHRS and YFSETQ. Trimming pared 4 bases from V and 3 bases from J, leaving 13 bases between. CDR3 size: 14 residues. CDR3 in amino acids: CASSRDGVDTEAFF. CDR3 DNA sequence: TGCGCCAGCAGCCGCGACGGGGTAGACACTGAAGCTTTCTTT.

The chain uses TRBV19 and TRBJ2-5; 9 bases fit TRBD1. With 4 bases clipped from V and 5 bases from J, the junction kept 8 bases outside the gene matches. The germline CDR1 and CDR2 sequences are LNHDA and SQIVND (reference sequence). This CDR3 is 15 amino acids long. The chain's CDR3 is CASSNTGGDGETQYF. DNA of the CDR3: TGTGCCAGTAGTAACACAGGGGGCGACGGTGAGACCCAGTACTTC.

This clone was detected once. The V call is TRBV11-3, the J call TRBJ2-1; D gene uncertain. V dropped 1 base and J dropped 6 bases, with 10 bases sitting between them. The CDR3 runs to 14 residues. Germline-derived CDR1 and CDR2 are SGHNT and YENEEA. CDR3 sequence: CASSLVAVSNEQFF. In DNA, the CDR3 is TGTGCCAGCAGCTTAGTGGCGGTCTCCAATGAGCAGTTCTTC.

CDR3 sequence reads: CASSPSGGGNTIYF. The CDR3 bases are TGTGCCAGCAGCCCGTCGGGAGGGGGAAACACCATATATTTT. The chain carries TRBV7-9 and TRBJ1-3, with D unresolved. The CDR3 contains 14 residues. Trimming left V 5 bases short and J 4 bases short, with 12 bases between. In germline, CDR1 is SEHNR, CDR2 FQNEAQ (reference sequence). The whole variable domain, filled in from reference TRBV7-9 and TRBJ1-3, reads DTGVSQNPRHKITKRGQNVTFRCDPISEHNRLYWYRQTLGQGPEFLTYFQNEAQLEKSRLLSDRFSAERPKGSFSTLEIQRTEQGDSAMYLCASSPSGGGNTIYFGEGSWLTVV.

The J gene is TRBJ2-5, the V gene TRBV5-1; D not certain. Trimming shortened V by 4 bases and J by 3 bases, and 16 bases separated the two germline ends. The CDR3 length is 15 residues. Per the germline V gene, CDR1 is SGHRS and CDR2 is YFSETQ. CDR3 nucleotides: TGCGCCAGCAGCCCGTTACCATGGAGAGAAGAGACCCAGTACTTC. Its protein is CASSPLPWREETQYF.

V is TRBV6-6 and J is TRBJ2-1, with D uncertain. The length of the CDR3 is 11 residues. Trimming removed 6 bases from V and 9 bases from J, with 9 bases in between. CDR1 is MNHNY and CDR2 is SVGAGI in the germline V gene (reference sequence). For the CDR3, the DNA is TGTGCCAGCAGCAGAACTTCTGAGCAGTTCTTC. Amino acid sequence: CASSRTSEQFF.

The CDR3: CASRSGELFF. As DNA, the CDR3 is TGTGCCAGCAGGAGCGGGGAGCTGTTTTTT. V is TRBV6-6 and J is TRBJ2-2; unclear D gene. Per germline, CDR1 MNHNY and CDR2 SVGAGI (reference sequence). The germline V and J ends were trimmed by 6 bases and 7 bases, with 3 bases remaining between them. There are 10 residues in the CDR3.

V usage is TRBV15 and J usage is TRBJ2-2; a possible D gene is TRBD1 (5 bases). The V gene's germline CDR1 is LNHNV and CDR2 YYDKDF (reference sequence). The CDR3 loop spans 14 amino acids. V dropped 8 bases and J dropped 5 bases, with 15 bases sitting between them. CDR3 in DNA: TGTGCCACCGGGGCAGGGCCGTTTACCGGGGAGCTGTTTTTT. Encoded protein: CATGAGPFTGELFF.

This sequence joins TRBV19 and TRBJ1-2, with 7 bases matching TRBD1. After removal of 3 bases from V and 3 bases from J, the junction contained 1 base not matched to a gene. The CDR3 runs to 13 residues. The germline CDR1 and CDR2 sequences are LNHDA and SQIVND (reference sequence). In DNA form, the CDR3 reads TGTGCCAGTAGTATCGGGACAGACTATGGCTACACCTTC. The encoded protein is CASSIGTDYGYTF.

This chain connects TRBV6-6 to TRBJ2-1; 13 positions match TRBD2. CDR1 is MNHNY and CDR2 is SVGAGI in the germline V gene (reference sequence). CDR3 length: 15 amino acids. The ends lost 5 bases at V and 6 bases at J; junction bases unmatched: 4. The CDR3 is CASSQTSGGFNEQFF. The CDR3 DNA sequence: TGTGCCAGCAGTCAGACTAGCGGGGGGTTCAATGAGCAGTTCTTC.

This rearrangement joins TRBV19 to TRBJ2-5; TRBD1 might be the D (5 bases). V was cut by 3 bases and J by 4 bases, with 12 bases left in between. CDR3 length equals 14 residues. The germline gives CDR1 LNHDA, CDR2 SQIVND (reference sequence). Here the CDR3 DNA reads TGTGCCAGTAGTATCCAGGGCCTTGGAGAGACCCAGTACTTC. Encoded protein: CASSIQGLGETQYF.

V gene TRBV7-9 combines with J gene TRBJ2-7; perhaps TRBD1 as D (5 bases). Between the trimmed V and J ends, which lost 6 bases and 0 bases, there was a span of 15 bases. The CDR3 is 15 amino acids. The V gene's germline CDR1 is SEHNR and CDR2 FQNEAQ (reference sequence). The CDR3 protein is CASRPTLTASYEQYF. The CDR3 DNA follows: TGTGCCAGCAGACCGACCTTGACAGCCTCCTACGAGCAGTACTTC.